This entry describes one T cell receptor (beta chain). Its antigen is not identified. Only in-frame clones appear in the TCRdb table, and some are missing; sequencing was by immunoSEQ multiplex PCR. Here the sample spans some 170,000 clones, about 87% being singletons. This sample is drawn from a study of T cell responses to AZD1222 COVID-19 vaccine. Regarding the study as a whole: White British donors predominated, females outnumbered males, and clonal diversity was possibly underestimated.

Between the trimmed V and J ends, which lost 5 bases and 6 bases, there was a span of 9 bases. From germline, CDR1 is SNHLY and CDR2 FYNNEI. The CDR3 is made up of 12 amino acids. The receptor comes from an adult who received the MenACWY meningococcal vaccine as a control. The V gene is TRBV2, the J gene TRBJ2-3; D remains unclear. The sample in question was peripheral blood, obtained 28 days after the second dose of the MenACWY control vaccine. CDR3 sequence: CASSPGPDTQYF. The DNA for the CDR3 is TGTGCCAGCAGTCCTGGGCCGGATACGCAGTATTTT.